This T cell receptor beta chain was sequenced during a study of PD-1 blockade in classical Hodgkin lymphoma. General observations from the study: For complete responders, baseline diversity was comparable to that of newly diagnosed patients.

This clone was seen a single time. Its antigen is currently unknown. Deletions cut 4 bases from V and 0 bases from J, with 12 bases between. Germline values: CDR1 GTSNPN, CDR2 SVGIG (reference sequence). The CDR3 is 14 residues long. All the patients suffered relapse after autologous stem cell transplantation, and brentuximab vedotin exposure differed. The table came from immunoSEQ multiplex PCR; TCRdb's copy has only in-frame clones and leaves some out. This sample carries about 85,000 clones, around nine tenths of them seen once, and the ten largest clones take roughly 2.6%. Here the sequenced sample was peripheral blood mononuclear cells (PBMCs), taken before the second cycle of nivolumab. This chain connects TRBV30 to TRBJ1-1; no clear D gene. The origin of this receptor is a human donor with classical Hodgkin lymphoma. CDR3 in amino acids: CAWTINTMNTEAFF. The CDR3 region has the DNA TGTGCCTGGACCATCAACACCATGAACACTGAAGCTTTCTTT.